The present entry profiles one T cell receptor beta chain with its context. What it recognizes is unknown. TCRdb keeps only in-frame clones here, not all; method: immunoSEQ multiplex PCR. The repertoire consists of 260,000 or so clones, with more than 75% occurring once and the leading ten covering 2.6%. This entry belongs to a study of cytomegalovirus exposure and HLA in healthy donors. Whole-study results and caveats: Published work reported that the classifier diagnosed cytomegalovirus status with high specificity and sensitivity. Specificity of three CMV-associated chains for CMV antigens was verified in vitro. The tendency of first-cohort TCR clusters to co-occur in the 100 to 150 validation repertoires was identified by a subsequent analysis.

Sequencing was done on a sample of PBMCs. The TCR was taken from a man younger than 35 in good health and CMV-seronegative.

The CDR3 region is CSVGSLEGPDTQYF. DNA of the CDR3: TGCAGCGTTGGCTCCTTAGAGGGCCCAGATACGCAGTATTTT. The rearrangement joins TRBV29-1 to TRBJ2-3; D perhaps matches TRBD2 (5 bases). The germline gives CDR1 SQVTM, CDR2 ANQGSEA. The CDR3 loop spans 14 amino acids. With 4 bases removed from V and 4 bases from J, the gap between germline ends came to 15 bases.